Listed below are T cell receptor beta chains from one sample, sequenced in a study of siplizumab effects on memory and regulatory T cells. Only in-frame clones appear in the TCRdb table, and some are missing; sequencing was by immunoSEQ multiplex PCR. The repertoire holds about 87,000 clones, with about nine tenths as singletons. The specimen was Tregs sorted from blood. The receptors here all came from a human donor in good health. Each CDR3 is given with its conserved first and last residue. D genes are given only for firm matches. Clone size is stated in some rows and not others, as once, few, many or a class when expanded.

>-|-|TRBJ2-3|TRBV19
TGTGCCAGTAGTGTAATGACGGCCCCCGTCACAGATACGCAGTATTTT
CASSVMTAPVTDTQYF
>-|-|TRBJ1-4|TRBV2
TGTGCCAGCAGCCCCGAGGGGGGGCTGTGGGAAAAACTGTTTTTT
CASSPEGGLWEKLFF
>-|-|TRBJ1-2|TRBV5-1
TGCGCCAGCAGCTCCACAGGGATGGCTAACTATGGCTACACCTTC
CASSSTGMANYGYTF
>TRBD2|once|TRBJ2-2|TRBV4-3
TGCGCCAGCAGCCGCGGACTAGCGGGGGGGGCAAGTTCGGCCGGGGAGCTGTTTTTT
CASSRGLAGGASSAGELFF
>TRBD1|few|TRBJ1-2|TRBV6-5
TGTGCCAGCAGTTCCATTCGGACAGGCCCAAACTATGGCTACACCTTC
CASSSIRTGPNYGYTF
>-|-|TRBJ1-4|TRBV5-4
TGCGCCAGCAGCCCCCTGGGGACTGAAAAACTGTTTTTT
CASSPLGTEKLFF
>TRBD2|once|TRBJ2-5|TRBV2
TGTGCCAGCACCCCCCCTGCGGGGGGGCGAGAGACCCAGTACTTC
CASTPPAGGRETQYF
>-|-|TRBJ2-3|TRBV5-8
TGTGCCAGCAGCCAGGGGGACTCGACCGTCACAGATACGCAGTATTTT
CASSQGDSTVTDTQYF
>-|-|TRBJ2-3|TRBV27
TGTGCCAGCAGCTACTTAACGGGGGCCAGCACAGATACGCAGTATTTT
CASSYLTGASTDTQYF
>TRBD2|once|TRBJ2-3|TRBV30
TGTGCCTGCCTGCGGGGGTTAAGCACAGATACGCAGTATTTT
CACLRGLSTDTQYF
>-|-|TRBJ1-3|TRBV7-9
TGTGCCAGCAGCTTAGGGCAGCGGACGACTGGAAACACCATATATTTT
CASSLGQRTTGNTIYF
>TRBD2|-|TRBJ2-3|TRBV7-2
TGTGCCAGCAGCTTAGGGCTAGCGGGGAGCACAGATACGCAGTATTTT
CASSLGLAGSTDTQYF
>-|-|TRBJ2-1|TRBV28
TGTGCCGTGGCCTCGGGGACAGAGCAGTTCTTC
CAVASGTEQFF
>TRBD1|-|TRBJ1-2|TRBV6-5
TGTGCCAGCAGTTACTCTGGGAAGACAGGGCTTGGCTACACCTTC
CASSYSGKTGLGYTF
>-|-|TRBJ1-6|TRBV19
TGTGCCAGTAGTATAGCCGGGGGGGGGTCCTATAATTCACCCCTCCACTTT
CASSIAGGGSYNSPLHF
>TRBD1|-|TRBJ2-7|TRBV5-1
TGCGCCAGCAGCATAATTTCCGGGACAGGGGCCTACGAGCAGTACTTC
CASSIISGTGAYEQYF
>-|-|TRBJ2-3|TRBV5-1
TGCGCCAGCAGCTTGGACCAGGTTAGCACAGATACGCAGTATTTT
CASSLDQVSTDTQYF
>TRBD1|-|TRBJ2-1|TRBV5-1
TGCGCCTCACAGGGGGTACCCTACAATGAGCAGTTCTTC
CASQGVPYNEQFF
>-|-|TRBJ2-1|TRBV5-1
TGCGCCAGCAGCTTTGTACTGGTAGCCCTGGGAAATGAGCAGTTCTTC
CASSFVLVALGNEQFF
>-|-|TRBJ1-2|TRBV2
TGTGCCAGCAGTGAGGGGGAAATCTACGGCTACACCTTC
CASSEGEIYGYTF
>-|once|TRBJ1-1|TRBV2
TGTGCCAGCACGGGGGGCGGAGGTGAAGCTTTCTTT
CASTGGGGEAFF
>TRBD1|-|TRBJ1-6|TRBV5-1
TGCGCCACCAGCCCCGGCGCGACAGGGATTGAATCACCCCTCCACTTT
CATSPGATGIESPLHF
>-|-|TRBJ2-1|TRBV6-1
TGTGCCAGCAGTGAAAATTTTCCGGGAGAGCAGTTCTTC
CASSENFPGEQFF
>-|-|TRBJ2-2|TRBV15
TGTGCCACCAGCAGGGGTAGGAACACCGGGGAGCTGTTTTTT
CATSRGRNTGELFF
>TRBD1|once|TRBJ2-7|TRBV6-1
TGTGCCAGCAGTCGAGACAGGGCCCCCTACGAGCAGTACTTC
CASSRDRAPYEQYF
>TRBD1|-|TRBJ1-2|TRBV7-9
TGTGCCAGCAGCTTATCCAGGACAGGGGCGTATGGCTACACCTTC
CASSLSRTGAYGYTF
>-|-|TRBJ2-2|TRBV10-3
TGTGCCATCAGTGGCGGAGCCGGGGAGCTGTTTTTT
CAISGGAGELFF
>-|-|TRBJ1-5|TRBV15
TGTGCCACCAGCACCTTAACGTCACAGCCCCAGCATTTT
CATSTLTSQPQHF
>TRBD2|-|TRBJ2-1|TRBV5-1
TGCGCCAGCAGCCCAGAGGGAGCGGGGGGGTACAATGAGCAGTTCTTC
CASSPEGAGGYNEQFF
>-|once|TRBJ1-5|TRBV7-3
TGTGCCAGCAGCTTAGAGGCGGCCGGGCAGCCCCAGCATTTT
CASSLEAAGQPQHF
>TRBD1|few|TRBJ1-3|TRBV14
TGTGCCAGCAGCCAAGTCCAGGGGGCATGGGGAAACACCATATATTTT
CASSQVQGAWGNTIYF
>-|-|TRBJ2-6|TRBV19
TGTGCCAGTAGACGAACCCGGGACCGAAACTCTGGGGCCAACGTCCTGACTTTC
CASRRTRDRNSGANVLTF
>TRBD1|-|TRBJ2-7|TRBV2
TGTGCCAGCAGAAGGGGGACAGGGAACGAGCAGTACTTC
CASRRGTGNEQYF
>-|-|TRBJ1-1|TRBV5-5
TGTGCCAGCAGACCGGACGGGAACACTGAAGCTTTCTTT
CASRPDGNTEAFF
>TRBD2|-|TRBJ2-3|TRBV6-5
TGTGCCAGCAGTCGACTAGCTTTTAGGGATACGCAGTATTTT
CASSRLAFRDTQYF